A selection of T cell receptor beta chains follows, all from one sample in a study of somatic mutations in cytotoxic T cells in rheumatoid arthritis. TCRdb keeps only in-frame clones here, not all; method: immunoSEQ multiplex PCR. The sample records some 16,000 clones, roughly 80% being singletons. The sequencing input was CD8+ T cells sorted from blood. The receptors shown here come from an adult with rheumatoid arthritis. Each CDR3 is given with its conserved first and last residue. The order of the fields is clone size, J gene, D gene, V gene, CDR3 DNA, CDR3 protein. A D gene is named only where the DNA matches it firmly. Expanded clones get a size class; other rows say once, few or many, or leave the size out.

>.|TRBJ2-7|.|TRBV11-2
TGTGCCAGCAGCTTAGTGGTTCGCGGGGGCCCTACCTACGAGCAGTACTTC
CASSLVVRGGPTYEQYF
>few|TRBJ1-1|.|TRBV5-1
TGCGCCAGCAGCCACTATGGGCCCGGGGCTGAAGCTTTCTTT
CASSHYGPGAEAFF
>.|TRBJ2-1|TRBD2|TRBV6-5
TGTGCCACCCAACTAGCGGGGGGGCCAAATGAGCAGTTCTTC
CATQLAGGPNEQFF
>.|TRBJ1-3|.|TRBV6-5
TGTGCCAGCAGCATAGACATATCCTCTGGAAACACCATATATTTT
CASSIDISSGNTIYF
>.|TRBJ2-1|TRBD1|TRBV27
TGTGCCAGCAAACCGGGACAGGGGCTCGATGAGCAGTTCTTC
CASKPGQGLDEQFF
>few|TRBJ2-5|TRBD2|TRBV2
TGTGCCAGCAGTGAAACGGGACTAGAAGAAGGAGAGACCCAGTACTTC
CASSETGLEEGETQYF
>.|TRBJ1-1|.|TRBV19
TGTGCCAGTAGTATAGAGGGTACGGGTTTAAACGAAGCTTTCTTT
CASSIEGTGLNEAFF
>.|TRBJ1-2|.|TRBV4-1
TGCGCCAGCAGCCAACTTCCGGGCACCCCTACCTATGGCTACACCTTC
CASSQLPGTPTYGYTF
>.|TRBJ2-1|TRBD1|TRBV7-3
TGTGCCAGCAGCAAAAACCGGGACAGGGGGCGAAATGAGCAGTTCTTC
CASSKNRDRGRNEQFF
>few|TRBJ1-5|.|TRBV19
TGTGCCAGTACCCTCCGGGGCCAGCCCCAGCATTTT
CASTLRGQPQHF
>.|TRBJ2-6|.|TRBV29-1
TGCAGCGTTCGGGAGAGCTCTGGGGCCAACGTCCTGACTTTC
CSVRESSGANVLTF
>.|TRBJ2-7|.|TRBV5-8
TGTGCCAGCAGGTCCGGGACCCCCTACGAGCAGTACTTC
CASRSGTPYEQYF
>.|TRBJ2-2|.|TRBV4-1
TGCGCCAGCAGCCCTCAACACATGTCCGGGGAGCTGTTTTTT
CASSPQHMSGELFF
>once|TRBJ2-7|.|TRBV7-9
TGTGCCAGCAGCTTAGTAGAATCAGGGTACGAGCAGTACTTC
CASSLVESGYEQYF
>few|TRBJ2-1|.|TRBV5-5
TGTGCCAGCAGCCCACGGGGGGCAGACTACAATGAGCAGTTCTTC
CASSPRGADYNEQFF
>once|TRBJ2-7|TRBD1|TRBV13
TGTGCCAGCACCTTCCAGGACAGGGTCCACGAGCAGTACTTC
CASTFQDRVHEQYF
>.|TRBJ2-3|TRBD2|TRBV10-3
TGTGCCATCAGTGACACCCCCCCCGGGACTAGCGGGGGGGGTCGCACAGATACGCAGTATTTT
CAISDTPPGTSGGGRTDTQYF
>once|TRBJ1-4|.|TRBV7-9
TGTGCCAGCAGCCCACAGGGTTGGGAAAAACTGTTTTTT
CASSPQGWEKLFF
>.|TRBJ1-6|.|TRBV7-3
TGTGCCAGCAGCCTGGGACCAAATTCACCCCTCCACTTT
CASSLGPNSPLHF
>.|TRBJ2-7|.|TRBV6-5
TGTGCCAGCAGCCTATCGGGGTACGAGCAGTACTTC
CASSLSGYEQYF
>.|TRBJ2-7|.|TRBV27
TGTGCCAGCAGTTTACGCGGGGCACCCTCCTACGAGCAGTACTTC
CASSLRGAPSYEQYF
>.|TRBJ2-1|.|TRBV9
TGTGCCAGCAGTCTGGGGGCTAGCGGACTCTTCAATGAGCAGTTCTTC
CASSLGASGLFNEQFF
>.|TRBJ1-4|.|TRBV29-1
TGCAGCGTTGTGGTTTCGAATGAAAAACTGTTTTTT
CSVVVSNEKLFF
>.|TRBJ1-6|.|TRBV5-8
TGTGCCGGATTCGGCAGTTCACCCCTCCACTTT
CAGFGSSPLHF
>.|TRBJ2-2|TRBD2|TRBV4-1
TGCGCCAGCAGATTAAGTAGGACTAGCGGGGGCGCGAACACCGGGGAGCTGTTTTTT
CASRLSRTSGGANTGELFF
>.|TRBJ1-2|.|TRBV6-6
TGTGCCAGCAGTCCAGTTAACTATGGCTACACCTTC
CASSPVNYGYTF
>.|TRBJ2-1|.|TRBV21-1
TGTGCCAGCAGCAAAGCGGGAGGGGGCACATCCCGCTCCTACAATGAGCAGTTCTTC
CASSKAGGGTSRSYNEQFF
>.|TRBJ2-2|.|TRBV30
TGTGCCTGGGGTGGGGCTCGCGAGGAGCTGTTTTTT
CAWGGAREELFF
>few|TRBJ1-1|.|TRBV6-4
TGTGCCAGCAGTGCAGGGGTGAACACTGAAGCTTTCTTT
CASSAGVNTEAFF
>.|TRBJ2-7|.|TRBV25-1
TGTGCCAGATTAAACCACTTCGAGCAGTACTTC
CARLNHFEQYF
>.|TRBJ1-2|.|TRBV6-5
TGCGCCAGCAGTGAAGGAACTGGCTACACCTTC
CASSEGTGYTF
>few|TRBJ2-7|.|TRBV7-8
TGTGCCAGCAGCTTTATTGGTTCCTCCTACGAGCAGTACTTC
CASSFIGSSYEQYF
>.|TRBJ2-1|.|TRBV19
TGTGCCAGTAGCTGGGGCAGTAACAATGAGCAGTTCTTC
CASSWGSNNEQFF
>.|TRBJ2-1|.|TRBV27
TGTGCCAGCAGTTTCGGGCCCTACAATGAGCAGTTCTTC
CASSFGPYNEQFF
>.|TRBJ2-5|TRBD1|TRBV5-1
TGCGCCAGCAGCCAAATACAGGGGATTGAGACCCAGTACTTC
CASSQIQGIETQYF
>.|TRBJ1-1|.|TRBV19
TGTGCCAGTAGTATTAATTTTATTTGGGGACGGAACACTGAAGCTTTCTTT
CASSINFIWGRNTEAFF
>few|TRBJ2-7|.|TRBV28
TGTGCCAGCAGCCTAGAGCGACCCTACGAGCAGTACTTC
CASSLERPYEQYF
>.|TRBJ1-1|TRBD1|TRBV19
TGTGCCAGTAGCACAATAACAGGGGACACTGAAGCTTTCTTT
CASSTITGDTEAFF
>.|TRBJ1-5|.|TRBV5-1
TGCGCCAGCAGCTTGGGTTGGGGGCAGGATCAGCCCCAGCATTTT
CASSLGWGQDQPQHF
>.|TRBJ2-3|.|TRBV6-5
TGTGCCAGCAGTTACGGACAGCCCACAGATACGCAGTATTTT
CASSYGQPTDTQYF